One and the same sample provided the 3 T cell receptor beta chains below, sequenced in a study of blood T cell repertoires in COVID-19. Method: immunoSEQ multiplex PCR; TCRdb's copy keeps in-frame clones and lacks some. The sample lists a few hundred thousand clones; about 85% were seen once. Sample: peripheral blood. The source of these receptors is a young man with active or convalescent COVID-19.

The CDR3 DNA follows: TGTGCCAGCAGCTTAGGGAGCTATAATTCACCCCTCCACTTT. Translation: CASSLGSYNSPLHF. The V gene is TRBV7-8, the J gene TRBJ1-6; D unresolved. This CDR3 has 14 amino acids. With 1 base removed from V and 3 bases from J, the gap between germline ends came to 4 bases. Germline CDR1 and CDR2: SGHVS and FQNEAQ.

The V call is TRBV12-5, the J call TRBJ2-1; 10 nucleotides agree with TRBD1. The CDR3 extends over 15 amino acids. Germline V gene sequence: CDR1 LGHNT, CDR2 FRNRAP. The ends lost 6 bases at V and 7 bases at J; junction bases unmatched: 9. The CDR3 sequence: CASGPDRGRKNEQFF. CDR3 in DNA: TGTGCTAGTGGCCCCGACAGGGGGCGAAAGAATGAGCAGTTCTTC.

The chain recombines TRBV20-1 with TRBJ2-1, with 7 positions matching TRBD2. V dropped 6 bases and J dropped 7; count of bases not matched to a gene: 3. CDR1 and CDR2 (germline): DFQATT, SNEGSKA (reference sequence). This CDR3 is built from 11 residues. This CDR3 reads CSASSGNEQFF. The CDR3 DNA follows: TGCAGTGCGAGTAGCGGGAATGAGCAGTTCTTC.